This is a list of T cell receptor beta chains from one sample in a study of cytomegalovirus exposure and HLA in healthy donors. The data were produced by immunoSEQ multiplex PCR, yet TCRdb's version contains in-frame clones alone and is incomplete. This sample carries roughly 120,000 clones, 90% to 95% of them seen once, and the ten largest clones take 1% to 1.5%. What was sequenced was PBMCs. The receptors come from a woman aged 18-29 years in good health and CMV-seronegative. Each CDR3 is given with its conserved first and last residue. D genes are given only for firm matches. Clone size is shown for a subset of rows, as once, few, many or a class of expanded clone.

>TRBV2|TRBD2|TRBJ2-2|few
CASSGGGVPTGELFF
TGTGCCAGCAGTGGTGGGGGGGTTCCCACCGGGGAGCTGTTTTTT
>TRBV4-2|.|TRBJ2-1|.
CASSQASWGRGNEQFF
TGTGCCAGCAGCCAAGCTTCGTGGGGTAGGGGAAATGAGCAGTTCTTC
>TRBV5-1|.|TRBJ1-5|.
CASSFGDRDDNQPQHF
TGCGCCAGCAGCTTTGGTGACAGAGACGATAATCAGCCCCAGCATTTT
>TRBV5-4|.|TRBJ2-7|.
CASSLAGGDYEQYF
TGTGCCAGCAGCTTGGCCGGCGGGGACTACGAGCAGTACTTC
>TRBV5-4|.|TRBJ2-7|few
CASSQYKTTENYEQYF
TGTGCCAGCAGCCAATACAAAACGACAGAGAACTACGAGCAGTACTTC
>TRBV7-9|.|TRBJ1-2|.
CASSLNQGTYGYTF
TGTGCCAGCAGCTTAAACCAGGGAACCTATGGCTACACCTTC
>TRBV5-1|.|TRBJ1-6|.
CASSFVTGGDSPLHF
TGCGCCAGCAGCTTCGTCACGGGTGGCGATTCACCCCTCCACTTT
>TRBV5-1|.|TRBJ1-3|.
CASSLAGQSTIYF
TGCGCCAGCAGCTTGGCTGGACAGAGCACCATATATTTT
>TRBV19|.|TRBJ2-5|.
CASSKWDTRGETQYF
TGTGCCAGTAGTAAATGGGACACCCGAGGGGAGACCCAGTACTTC
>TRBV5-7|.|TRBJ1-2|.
CASSLNYGYTF
TGTGCCAGCAGCCTGAACTATGGCTACACCTTC
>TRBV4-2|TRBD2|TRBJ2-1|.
CASSQDWVGLAGDNEQFF
TGTGCCAGCAGCCAAGATTGGGTGGGACTAGCGGGGGACAATGAGCAGTTCTTC
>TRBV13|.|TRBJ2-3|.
CASSLGGADTQYF
TGTGCCAGCAGCTTGGGGGGTGCGGATACGCAGTATTTT
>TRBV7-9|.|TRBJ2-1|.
CASSGARDAYEQFF
TGTGCCAGCAGCGGCGCGCGGGACGCCTATGAGCAGTTCTTC
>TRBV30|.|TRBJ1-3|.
CAYDTSQAPGNTIYF
TGTGCCTACGATACTTCTCAGGCGCCGGGAAACACCATATATTTT
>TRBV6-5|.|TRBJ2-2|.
CASSYSMSTGELFF
TGTGCCAGCAGTTACTCTATGAGTACCGGGGAGCTGTTTTTT
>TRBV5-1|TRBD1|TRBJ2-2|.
CASSLGPFGQGDTGELFF
TGCGCCAGCAGCTTGGGCCCTTTCGGACAGGGGGACACCGGGGAGCTGTTTTTT
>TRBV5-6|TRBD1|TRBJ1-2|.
CASSKRDRVVYGYTF
TGTGCCAGCAGCAAACGGGACAGGGTCGTTTATGGCTACACCTTC
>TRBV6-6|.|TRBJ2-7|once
CASGAVLYEQYF
TGTGCCAGCGGGGCAGTTCTCTACGAGCAGTACTTC
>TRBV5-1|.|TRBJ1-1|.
CASSDPSATRVNTEAFF
TGCGCCAGCAGCGACCCTTCCGCGACACGAGTGAACACTGAAGCTTTCTTT
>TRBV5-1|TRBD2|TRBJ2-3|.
CASSSLAGGGEDTQYF
TGCGCCAGCAGCTCCTTAGCGGGAGGAGGAGAAGATACGCAGTATTTT
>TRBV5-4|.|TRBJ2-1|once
CASSSSGGVIEYNEQFF
TGTGCCAGCAGCTCCTCGGGCGGGGTAATAGAGTACAATGAGCAGTTCTTC
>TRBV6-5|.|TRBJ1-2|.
CASSYSISYGYTF
TGTGCCAGCAGTTACTCGATCAGCTATGGCTACACCTTC
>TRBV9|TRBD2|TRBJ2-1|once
CASSVGGLAYNEQFF
TGTGCCAGCAGCGTAGGGGGACTAGCGTACAATGAGCAGTTCTTC
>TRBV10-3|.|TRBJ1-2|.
CAISESKAGGTYGYTF
TGTGCCATCAGTGAGTCGAAGGCCGGGGGTACCTATGGCTACACCTTC
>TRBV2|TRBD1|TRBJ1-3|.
CASSEDREIPGNTIYF
TGTGCCAGCAGTGAGGACAGGGAGATACCTGGAAACACCATATATTTT
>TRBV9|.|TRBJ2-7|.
CASSGSLTTYEQYF
TGTGCCAGCAGCGGATCCCTGACAACATACGAGCAGTACTTC
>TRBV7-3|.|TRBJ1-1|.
CASSSSPKSANTEAFF
TGTGCCAGCAGTTCGTCCCCTAAATCTGCGAACACTGAAGCTTTCTTT
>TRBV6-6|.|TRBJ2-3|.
CASSPSTDTQYF
TGTGCCAGCAGCCCTTCCACAGATACGCAGTATTTT
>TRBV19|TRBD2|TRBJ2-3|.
CASSIGLAGGYGEDTQYF
TGTGCCAGTAGTATTGGTCTAGCGGGAGGGTACGGCGAAGATACGCAGTATTTT
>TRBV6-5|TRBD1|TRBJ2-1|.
CASTLTGVGEQFF
TGTGCCAGCACCCTGACAGGGGTAGGTGAGCAGTTCTTC
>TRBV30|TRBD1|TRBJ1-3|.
CAWTVGQGANTIYF
TGTGCCTGGACGGTTGGGCAGGGGGCAAACACCATATATTTT
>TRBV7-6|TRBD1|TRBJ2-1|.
CASSPIPGTVFNEQFF
TGTGCCAGCAGTCCTATCCCCGGGACAGTGTTCAATGAGCAGTTCTTC
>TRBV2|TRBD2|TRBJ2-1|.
CASSLVSGTPLKFNEQFF
TGTGCCAGCAGTCTTGTGAGCGGGACTCCCCTAAAATTCAATGAGCAGTTCTTC
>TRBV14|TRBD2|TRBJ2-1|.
CASSQRRELRGNEQFF
TGTGCCAGCAGCCAGCGGCGGGAGCTTCGGGGCAATGAGCAGTTCTTC
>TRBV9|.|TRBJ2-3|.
CASSVLTGDTQYF
TGTGCCAGCAGCGTCCTGACAGGAGATACGCAGTATTTT
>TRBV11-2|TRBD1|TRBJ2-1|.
CASSPLTGGAYNEQFF
TGTGCCAGCAGCCCCCTGACAGGGGGCGCGTACAATGAGCAGTTCTTC
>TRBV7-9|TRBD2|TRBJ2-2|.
CASSPGTRAAGELFF
TGTGCCAGCAGCCCCGGGACTAGGGCTGCCGGGGAGCTGTTTTTT
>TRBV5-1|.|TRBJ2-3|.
CASSTYRGRADTQYF
TGCGCCAGCAGCACCTACAGGGGGAGGGCAGATACGCAGTATTTT
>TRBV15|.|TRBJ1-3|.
CATSPRKAVGNTIYF
TGTGCCACCAGCCCAAGAAAGGCGGTTGGAAACACCATATATTTT
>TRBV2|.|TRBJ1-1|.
CASSSTDLGTEAFF
TGTGCCAGCAGTTCGACAGACCTCGGGACTGAAGCTTTCTTT
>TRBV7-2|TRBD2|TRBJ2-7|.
CASSSSGISYEQYF
TGTGCCAGCAGCTCTAGCGGGATCTCCTACGAGCAGTACTTC
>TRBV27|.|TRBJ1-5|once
CASSLIFGQTVNQPQHF
TGTGCCAGCAGTTTAATTTTCGGGCAGACAGTCAATCAGCCCCAGCATTTT